Listed here are 8 T cell receptor beta chains from one sample, sequenced in a study of cytomegalovirus exposure and HLA in healthy donors. Amplification used 60 Vbeta primers and 13 Jbeta primers. Using immunoSEQ multiplex PCR, the repertoire was profiled, and TCRdb retains in-frame clones only, with some absent. The sample contains some 140,000 clones, 65% to 80% of which appear only once. The sequencing sample was made of PBMCs. These receptors were collected from a man between 18 and 29 years old in good health and CMV-seronegative.

This chain links TRBV29-1 with TRBJ1-2; TRBD1 is a possible D gene (6 bases). Germline CDR1 is SQVTM and CDR2 is ANQGSEA. V lost 4 bases, J lost 3 bases, and 6 bases lay in between. The CDR3 length is 11 residues. CDR3 DNA sequence: TGCAGCGTTGGACAGGACTATGGCTACACCTTC. This sequence encodes CSVGQDYGYTF.

V and J are TRBV2 and TRBJ1-4, with 7 positions matching TRBD1. Trimming cost V 5 bases and J 3 bases; bases outside gene matches: 6. Germline CDR1 is SNHLY and CDR2 is FYNNEI. The CDR3 has 15 residues. In DNA form, the CDR3 reads TGTGCCAGCAGTAAAACGACAGGGCCTAATGAAAAACTGTTTTTT. Protein: CASSKTTGPNEKLFF.

The chain combines TRBV7-3 with TRBJ2-5, with TRBD1 matching over 11 bases. Gene TRBJ2-7 matches the end of the DNA better, so the J call may be wrong. CDR3 length: 15 residues. Germline CDR1 reads SGHTA; CDR2 reads FQGTGA. CDR3 sequence: CASSSAGTGGYEQYF. CDR3 coding DNA: TGTGCCAGCAGCTCCGCCGGGACAGGGGGATACGAGCAGTACTTC.

This sequence joins TRBV5-8 and TRBJ1-5; TRBD1 agrees at 9 bases. From germline, CDR1 is SGHTS and CDR2 YDEGEE. The ends lost 0 bases at V and 2 bases at J; junction bases unmatched: 9. This CDR3 has 18 amino acids. For the CDR3, the DNA is TGTGCCAGCAGCTTGGATCGGTGGACAGGGGTCGGCAATCAGCCCCAGCATTTT. It is translated as CASSLDRWTGVGNQPQHF.

This chain joins TRBV2 and TRBJ1-1; 8 bases are shared with TRBD1. The V segment lost 9 bases and the J segment 9 bases; nucleotides outside the gene matches: 15. Germline values: CDR1 SNHLY, CDR2 FYNNEI. The length of the CDR3 is 14 residues. DNA of the CDR3: TGTGCCAGAAACCTCGGACAGGGTAATCAGAAAGCTTTCTTT. This encodes CARNLGQGNQKAFF.

V is TRBV7-9 and J is TRBJ1-4; D call uncertain. The CDR3 length is 15 residues. Germline-derived CDR1 and CDR2 are SEHNR and FQNEAQ (reference sequence). V lost 3 bases and J lost 2, with 10 bases in between. The CDR3, as DNA: TGTGCCAGCAGCTTGACGGGGTGGACTAATGAAAAACTGTTTTTT. This translates into CASSLTGWTNEKLFF.

This CDR3 is CASSESRRGRAKLFF. The CDR3 region has the DNA TGTGCCAGCAGTGAAAGTAGAAGGGGTCGTGCAAAACTGTTTTTT. The chain joins TRBV6-1 to TRBJ1-4; tentatively, D is TRBD1 (5 bases). The CDR3 consists of 15 residues. Looked up from germline, CDR1 is MNHNS and CDR2 is SASEGT. V shed 2 bases and J shed 10 bases, with 17 bases lying between them.

The chain joins TRBV6-5 to TRBJ1-1; no definite D call. This CDR3 is 13 amino acids long. The germline gives CDR1 MNHEY, CDR2 SVGAGI. The germline V and J ends were trimmed by 8 bases and 1 base, with 11 bases remaining between them. CDR3 in amino acids: CASRLTGNTEAFF. The DNA for the CDR3 is TGTGCCAGCCGACTGACGGGGAACACTGAAGCTTTCTTT.